Following are 26 T cell receptor beta chains from one sample sequenced in a study of blood T cell repertoires in COVID-19. Sequencing was performed with immunoSEQ multiplex PCR; in TCRdb, only in-frame clones are kept and a portion is missing. Here the sample spans over 100,000 clones, more than 75% being singletons. Sequenced sample: peripheral blood. These receptors were taken from a man in his fifties or sixties with active or convalescent COVID-19.

This clone was detected only a few times. The chain uses TRBV28 and TRBJ1-2; TRBD1 is a possible D gene (5 bases). This CDR3 contains 14 residues. Germline loops: CDR1 MDHEN, CDR2 SYDVKM. The V gene lost 2 bases and the J gene lost 3 bases, with 10 bases spanning the gap. CDR3 coding DNA: TGTGCCAGCAGTTTAGCAGGGATTGACTATGGCTACACCTTC. This gives the protein CASSLAGIDYGYTF.

The sample holds a few counts of this clone. This rearrangement joins TRBV5-4 to TRBJ1-6; 8 positions agree with TRBD1. CDR1 is SGHNT and CDR2 is YYREEE in the germline V gene (reference sequence). J was trimmed by 1 base and V by 2 bases; bases with no gene match: 5. This CDR3 is built from 17 residues. The CDR3 region is CASSFSGGASYNSPLHF. The CDR3 DNA reads as TGTGCCAGCAGCTTCTCAGGGGGCGCTTCCTATAATTCACCCCTCCACTTT.

This chain links TRBV6-6 with TRBJ1-2, with TRBD1 as a possible D gene (5 bases). The CDR3 runs to 14 residues. V was clipped by 5 bases and J by 6 bases, with 16 bases between them. Germline assignment: CDR1 MNHNY and CDR2 SVGAGI (reference sequence). The CDR3 region is CASSPSGRWDGYTF. In nucleotides, the CDR3 is TGTGCCAGCAGTCCCTCAGGGCGATGGGATGGCTACACCTTC.

The chain recombines TRBV21-1 with TRBJ2-7; the D segment call TRBD1 is taken from the table without a DNA check. TRBV21-1 is a listed pseudogene. This CDR3 is 12 amino acids long. CDR3 loop: CASSLGQNEQYF. The CDR3 DNA sequence: TGTGCCAGCAGCCTAGGACAGAACGAGCAGTACTTC.

This clone was seen more than once but under ten times. The chain combines TRBV19 with TRBJ1-1; 9 positions match TRBD1. The CDR3 loop spans 15 amino acids. Germline CDR1 reads LNHDA; CDR2 reads SQIVND (reference sequence). With 2 bases clipped from V and 8 bases from J, the junction kept 9 bases outside the gene matches. The CDR3 protein is CASSISGGQGGEAFF. The CDR3 DNA follows: TGTGCCAGTAGTATAAGTGGGGGACAGGGTGGAGAAGCTTTCTTT.

The CDR3 loop is CASSPPPKGPTGELFF. For the CDR3, the DNA is TGTGCCAGCAGCCCCCCACCAAAGGGGCCCACCGGGGAGCTGTTTTTT. This chain joins TRBV9 and TRBJ2-2; D is possibly TRBD1 (5 bases). Trimming cost V 4 bases and J 4 bases, with 17 bases left between them. Germline assignment: CDR1 SGDLS and CDR2 YYNGEE. The CDR3 loop spans 16 amino acids. Full variable domain (remainder filled in from reference TRBV9 and TRBJ2-2): DSGVTQTPKHLITATGQRVTLRCSPRSGDLSVYWYQQSLDQGLQFLIQYYNGEERAKGNILERFSAQQFPDLHSELNLSSLELGDSALYFCASSPPPKGPTGELFFGEGSRLTVL.

The rearrangement joins TRBV5-1 to TRBJ2-3, with D possibly TRBD2 on 5 matching bases. The CDR3 sequence is 13 residues long. CDR1 is SGHRS and CDR2 is YFSETQ in the germline V gene. Trimming shortened V by 4 bases and J by 6 bases, and 12 bases separated the two germline ends. CDR3 region: CASSAWRKDTQYF. The CDR3 region has the DNA TGCGCCAGCAGCGCTTGGAGGAAGGATACGCAGTATTTT.

J is TRBJ2-1 and V is TRBV12-3 or TRBV12-4; D gene uncertain. Trimming left V 2 bases short and J 5 bases short, with 7 bases between. This CDR3 comprises 13 residues. The CDR3 reads CASSLISDNEQFF. CDR3 coding DNA: TGTGCCAGCAGTTTAATTTCGGACAATGAGCAGTTCTTC.

The gene calls are TRBV6-1 and TRBJ2-6, with D tentatively TRBD1 (5 bases). CDR1 is MNHNS, CDR2 SASEGT, per germline. V lost 2 bases and J lost 2, with 13 bases in between. This CDR3 contains 17 residues. The CDR3 nucleotides are TGTGCCAGCAGTGAAAGTAGGGGTATGGCTGGGGCCAACGTCCTGACTTTC. It is translated as CASSESRGMAGANVLTF.

This clone was seen more than once but under ten times. The genes are TRBV6-2 or TRBV6-3 and TRBJ1-5, with TRBD1 as a possible D gene (5 bases). Trimming cost V 2 bases and J 6 bases, with 11 bases left between them. Germline V lookup: CDR1 MNHEY, CDR2 SVGEGT. There are 14 residues in the CDR3. For the CDR3, the DNA is TGTGCCAGCAGTTACGGGCAGGGATCTCAGCCCCAGCATTTT. Its protein product is CASSYGQGSQPQHF.

This rearrangement joins TRBV28 to TRBJ2-7; D might be TRBD2 (6 bases). Trimming took off 2 bases at V and 2 bases at J, with 22 bases between the two ends. The CDR3 is 18 amino acids. Germline-derived CDR1 and CDR2 are MDHEN and SYDVKM. DNA for the CDR3: TGTGCCAGCAGTTTAGGCTGGGAGGACACCCAAACCGCCTACGAGCAGTACTTC. Translated, it gives CASSLGWEDTQTAYEQYF.

This chain connects TRBV10-3 to TRBJ2-1; TRBD2 might be the D (6 bases). V was clipped by 6 bases and J by 6 bases, with 12 bases between them. The CDR3 has 13 amino acids. Germline CDR1 reads ENHRY; CDR2 reads SYGVKD. This CDR3 reads CAIRGSSANEQFF. The CDR3, as DNA: TGTGCCATCAGGGGGTCTAGCGCCAATGAGCAGTTCTTC.

This clone appeared a few times. V usage is TRBV21-1 and J usage is TRBJ2-1; the table's D call TRBD1 went unverified against the DNA. TRBV21-1 is a listed pseudogene. The CDR3 sequence is 17 residues long. CDR3 loop: CASSKAGMGQGYNEQFF. In DNA, the CDR3 is TGTGCCAGCAGCAAAGCCGGGATGGGACAGGGGTACAATGAGCAGTTCTTC.

This clone came up once. This chain's CDR3 is CASSSTPRREQFF. In DNA form, the CDR3 reads TGTGCCAGCAGTTCCACCCCCCGGAGGGAGCAGTTCTTC. The chain recombines TRBV28 with TRBJ2-1; D is perhaps TRBD2 (5 bases). Germline V gene data show CDR1 as MDHEN and CDR2 as SYDVKM. The CDR3 has 13 residues. V lost 4 bases, J lost 10 bases, and 14 bases lay in between.

The CDR3 region is CASSRRAGGNTEAFF. The CDR3 DNA reads as TGTGCCAGCAGTCGCCGTGCAGGGGGAAACACTGAAGCTTTCTTT. J is TRBJ1-1 and V is TRBV27; TRBD1 matches at 7 bases. Trimming cost V 5 bases and J 2 bases; bases outside gene matches: 8. The CDR3 consists of 15 residues. Germline V CDR1 and CDR2: MNHEY, SMNVEV (reference sequence).

The chain links TRBV5-4 to TRBJ2-3; TRBD2 aligns across 10 bases. CDR1 is SGHNT, CDR2 YYREEE, per germline (reference sequence). This CDR3 is built from 15 residues. The V gene end was trimmed by 4 bases and the J gene end by 3 bases; junction bases not matched to a gene: 5. CDR3 in amino acids: CASSLRTSGTDTQYF. The CDR3 DNA is TGTGCCAGCAGCCTCCGGACTAGCGGTACAGATACGCAGTATTTT. Filled out from reference TRBV5-4 and TRBJ2-3, the complete variable domain reads ETGVTQSPTHLIKTRGQQVTLRCSSQSGHNTVSWYQQALGQGPQFIFQYYREEENGRGNFPPRFSGLQFPNYSSELNVNALELDDSALYLCASSLRTSGTDTQYFGPGTRLTVL.

This clone is a singleton in its sample. The V and J genes are TRBV5-3 and TRBJ2-7; 7 bases are a match to TRBD2. TRBV5-3 counts as an open reading frame of uncertain function. V shed 0 bases and J 2 bases; nucleotides not matched to a gene: 11. This CDR3 is built from 17 residues. The CDR3 nucleotides read TGTGCCAGAAGCTTGGAGTATCCGACTAGCAACACCTACGAGCAGTACGTC. Protein: CARSLEYPTSNTYEQYV.

The chain employs TRBV21-1 and TRBJ1-1; whether TRBD1, the table's D call, matches the DNA was not checked. TRBV21-1 is recorded as a pseudogene. CDR3 length: 16 residues. This CDR3 is CASSREGAKTNTEAFF. The CDR3 region has the DNA TGTGCCAGCAGTCGTGAGGGGGCGAAAACGAACACTGAAGCTTTCTTT.

The chain joins TRBV4-1 to TRBJ2-7, with a possible D match to TRBD2 (6 bases). V was cut by 5 bases and J by 3 bases, with 11 bases left in between. Germline loops: CDR1 MGHRA, CDR2 YSYEKL. This CDR3 is built from 13 residues. The CDR3 nucleotides read TGCGCCAGCAGCTGGGACTCCTACTACGAGCAGTACTTC. Translated, it gives CASSWDSYYEQYF.

This rearrangement joins TRBV19 to TRBJ1-1; D is unresolved. Germline CDR1 and CDR2: LNHDA and SQIVND (reference sequence). CDR3 length equals 12 residues. With 7 bases removed from V and 4 bases from J, the gap between germline ends came to 10 bases. CDR3 protein: CASTIGGTEAFF. CDR3 in DNA: TGTGCCAGTACCATAGGCGGCACTGAAGCTTTCTTT.

The chain links TRBV21-1 to TRBJ2-5; the table's D call, TRBD1, has no DNA check behind it. TRBV21-1 is marked as a pseudogene. CDR3 length equals 15 residues. This chain's CDR3 is CASSLRTGVGETQYF. In DNA, the CDR3 is TGTGCCAGCAGCCTTCGGACAGGGGTGGGAGAGACCCAGTACTTC.

The V call is TRBV19, the J call TRBJ2-2, with a weak D call TRBD1 (6 bases). The CDR3 contains 16 residues. V was cut by 3 bases and J by 1 base, with 12 bases left in between. CDR1 LNHDA and CDR2 SQIVND come from the germline V gene (reference sequence). The CDR3 reads CASSILMTGNTGELFF. The CDR3 DNA is TGTGCCAGTAGTATCCTCATGACAGGGAACACCGGGGAGCTGTTTTTT.

This chain uses TRBV19 with TRBJ1-4; D is undetermined. V lost 7 bases to trimming and J lost 0 bases, with 12 bases between them. Germline-derived CDR1 and CDR2 are LNHDA and SQIVND (reference sequence). The CDR3 length is 15 residues. The CDR3 sequence: CASKIGGATNEKLFF. In DNA, the CDR3 is TGTGCCAGTAAGATTGGCGGTGCAACTAATGAAAAACTGTTTTTT.

This clone was seen once. The rearrangement links TRBV30 to TRBJ2-7, with D possibly TRBD1 on 6 matching bases. This CDR3 contains 15 residues. CDR1 and CDR2 from the germline V gene are GTSNPN and SVGIG (reference sequence). Deletions cut 0 bases from V and 0 bases from J, with 12 bases between. The CDR3 here is CAWSVGQPSSYEQYF. In nucleotides, the CDR3 is TGTGCCTGGAGTGTCGGACAGCCGAGCTCCTACGAGCAGTACTTC.

V gene TRBV15 combines with J gene TRBJ2-7, with 9 bases identical to TRBD1. V trimming: 3 bases; J trimming: 3 bases; junction bases outside the gene matches: 3. Germline loops: CDR1 LNHNV, CDR2 YYDKDF (reference sequence). This CDR3 has 14 amino acids. The CDR3 DNA reads as TGTGCCACCAGCAGGCCGGGACAGGGCTACGAGCAGTACTTC. Its translation: CATSRPGQGYEQYF.

The chain has TRBV28 and TRBJ1-2, with D maybe TRBD1 (5 bases). The V end lost 6 bases, the J end lost 0 bases, and 14 bases lay between the germline ends. Germline loops: CDR1 MDHEN, CDR2 SYDVKM. The CDR3 is 15 residues long. In DNA form, the CDR3 reads TGTGCCAGCAGGTATCCGGCGACAGCTAACTATGGCTACACCTTC. Protein product: CASRYPATANYGYTF.